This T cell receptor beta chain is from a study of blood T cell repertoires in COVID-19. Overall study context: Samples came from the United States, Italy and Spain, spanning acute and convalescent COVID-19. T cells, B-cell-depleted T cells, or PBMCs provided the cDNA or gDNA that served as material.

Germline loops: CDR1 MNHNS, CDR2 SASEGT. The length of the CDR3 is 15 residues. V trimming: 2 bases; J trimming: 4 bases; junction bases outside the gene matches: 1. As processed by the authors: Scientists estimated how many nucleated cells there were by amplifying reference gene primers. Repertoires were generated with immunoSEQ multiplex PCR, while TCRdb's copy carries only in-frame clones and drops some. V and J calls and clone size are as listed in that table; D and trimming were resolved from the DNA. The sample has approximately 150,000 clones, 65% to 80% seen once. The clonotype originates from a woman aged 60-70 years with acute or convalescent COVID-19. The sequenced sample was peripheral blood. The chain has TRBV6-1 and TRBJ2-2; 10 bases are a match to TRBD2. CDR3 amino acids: CASSESSGSTGELFF. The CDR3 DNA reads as TGTGCCAGCAGTGAATCTAGCGGGAGCACCGGGGAGCTGTTTTTT.